Given below is one TCR beta chain in context. A Seattle source enrolled patients during active infection and followed them longitudinally. As originally analysed: For nucleated cells, counts were estimated from reference gene primer amplification. Repertoires were generated with immunoSEQ multiplex PCR, while TCRdb's copy carries only in-frame clones and drops some. The DNA was the basis for D and trimming; V, J and clone size are from that table. The sample consists of 90,000 or so clones, about 89% of them appearing once. The sample originates from a study of blood T cell repertoires in COVID-19. Study background: Some COVID-19 samples were acute and others convalescent; all came from the United States, Italy and Spain. PBMCs, B-cell-depleted T cells, or T cells provided the cDNA or gDNA that made up the material.

This clonotype was sampled from a man in his 60s with COVID-19, enrolled during active disease. Input material: peripheral blood.

The CDR3 region has the DNA TGCGCCAGCAGTCTAAAACGGGGAATAGGGTGTGAAAAACTGTTTTTT. Translated, it gives CASSLKRGIGCEKLFF. The gene calls are TRBV10-1 and TRBJ1-4; D not resolved. Deletions cut 5 bases from V and 7 bases from J, with 20 bases between. The germline V gene encodes CDR1 WNHNN and CDR2 SYGVQD (reference sequence). CDR3 length equals 16 residues.